The sequence of this TCR beta chain was determined in a study of blood T cell repertoires in COVID-19. Looking at the study overall: The analysed material was cDNA or gDNA that came from T cells, B-cell-depleted T cells, or PBMCs.

Measured with immunoSEQ multiplex PCR; TCRdb has only the in-frame clones, and not every one. The top ten hold roughly 20% of the sample, which has about 330,000 clones, approximately 92% seen once. Per germline, CDR1 LGHNA and CDR2 YNFKEQ. This CDR3 is 14 amino acids long. J lost 3 bases, V lost 7 bases, and 8 bases had no gene match. Across fewer than 25 US areas, participants ranged in age from about 18 to 90 years. Participants reported their clinical history, and cohort assignment relied on those reports. The receptor's source is a woman aged 25-40 years who had recovered from COVID-19. The specimen sequenced was PBMCs or T cells enriched from blood (not recorded which). The chain joins TRBV4-2 to TRBJ2-7, with TRBD2 matching over 8 bases. The CDR3 region is CASTATSGRYEQYF. CDR3 in DNA: TGTGCCAGCACCGCTACTAGCGGACGCTACGAGCAGTACTTC.